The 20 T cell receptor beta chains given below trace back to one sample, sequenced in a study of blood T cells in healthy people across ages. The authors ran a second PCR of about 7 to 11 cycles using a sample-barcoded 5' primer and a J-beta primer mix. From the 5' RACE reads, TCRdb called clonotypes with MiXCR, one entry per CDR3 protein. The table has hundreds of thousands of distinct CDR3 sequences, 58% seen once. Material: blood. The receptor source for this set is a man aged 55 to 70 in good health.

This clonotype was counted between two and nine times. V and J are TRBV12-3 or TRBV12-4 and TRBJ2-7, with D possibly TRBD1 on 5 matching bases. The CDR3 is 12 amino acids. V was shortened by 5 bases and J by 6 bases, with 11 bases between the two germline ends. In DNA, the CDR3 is TGTGCCAGCAGTCGGACAAGCTCCGAGCAGTACTTC. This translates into CASSRTSSEQYF.

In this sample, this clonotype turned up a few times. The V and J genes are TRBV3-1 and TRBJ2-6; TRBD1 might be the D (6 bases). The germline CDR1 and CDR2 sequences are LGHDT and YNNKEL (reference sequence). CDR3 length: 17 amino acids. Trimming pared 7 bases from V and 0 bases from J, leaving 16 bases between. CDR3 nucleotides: TGTGCCAGCACGCAAGGACAGTCTCTCTCTGGGGCCAACGTCCTGACTTTC. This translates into CASTQGQSLSGANVLTF.

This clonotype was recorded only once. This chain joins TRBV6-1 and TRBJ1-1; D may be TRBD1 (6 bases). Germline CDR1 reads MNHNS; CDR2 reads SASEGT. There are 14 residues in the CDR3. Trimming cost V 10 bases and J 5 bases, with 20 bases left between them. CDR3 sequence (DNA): TGTGCCACCCAAAACAGGGAAGGAGGTACTGAAGCTTTCTTT. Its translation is CATQNREGGTEAFF.

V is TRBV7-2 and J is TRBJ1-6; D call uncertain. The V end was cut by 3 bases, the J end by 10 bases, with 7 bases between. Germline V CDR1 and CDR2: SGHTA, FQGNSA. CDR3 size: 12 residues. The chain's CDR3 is CASSLMRSPLHF. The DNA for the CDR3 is TGTGCCAGCAGCTTGATGAGGTCACCCCTCCACTTT.

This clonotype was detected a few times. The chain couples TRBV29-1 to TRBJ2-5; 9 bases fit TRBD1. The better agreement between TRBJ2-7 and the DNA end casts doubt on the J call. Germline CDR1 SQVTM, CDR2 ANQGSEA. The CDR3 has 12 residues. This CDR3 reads CSVGQGKYEQYF. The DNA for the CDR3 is TGCAGCGTAGGACAGGGGAAGTACGAGCAGTACTTC.

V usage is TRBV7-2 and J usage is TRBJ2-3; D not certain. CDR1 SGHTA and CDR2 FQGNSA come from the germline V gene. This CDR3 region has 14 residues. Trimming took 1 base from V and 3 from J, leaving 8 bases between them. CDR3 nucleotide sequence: TGTGCCAGCAGCTTAGGGTGGGTGACAGATACGCAGTATTTT. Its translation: CASSLGWVTDTQYF.

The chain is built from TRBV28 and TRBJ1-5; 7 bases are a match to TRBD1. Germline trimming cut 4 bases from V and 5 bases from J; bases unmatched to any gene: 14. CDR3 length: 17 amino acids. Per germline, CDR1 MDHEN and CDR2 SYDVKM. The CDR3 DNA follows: TGTGCCAGCAGTTCAGGGGGGGGGCAGGGGACTTATCAGCCCCAGCATTTT. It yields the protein CASSSGGGQGTYQPQHF.

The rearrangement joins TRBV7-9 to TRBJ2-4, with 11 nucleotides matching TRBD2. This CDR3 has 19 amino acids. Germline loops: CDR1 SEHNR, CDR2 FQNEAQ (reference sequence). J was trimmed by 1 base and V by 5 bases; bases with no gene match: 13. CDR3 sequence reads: CASSPSSSSGGPAKNIQYF. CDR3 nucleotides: TGTGCCAGCAGCCCCAGTTCCTCTAGCGGGGGGCCGGCCAAAAACATTCAGTACTTC.

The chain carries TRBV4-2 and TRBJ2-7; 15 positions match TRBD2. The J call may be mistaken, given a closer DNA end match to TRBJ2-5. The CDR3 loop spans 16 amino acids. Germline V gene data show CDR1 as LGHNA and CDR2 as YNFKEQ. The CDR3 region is CASSLWTSGGAETQYF. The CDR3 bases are TGTGCCAGCAGCCTTTGGACTAGCGGGGGGGCGGAGACCCAGTACTTC.

The CDR3 sequence is CASSQVAGELNTQYF. Written as DNA, the CDR3 is TGCGCCAGCAGCCAAGTTGCGGGGGAGCTGAATACGCAGTATTTT. The chain combines TRBV4-1 with TRBJ2-3; TRBD2 aligns across 7 bases. With V trimmed by 1 base and J by 7 bases, 8 bases remained unmatched. The CDR3 runs 15 residues. Germline CDR1 reads MGHRA; CDR2 reads YSYEKL.

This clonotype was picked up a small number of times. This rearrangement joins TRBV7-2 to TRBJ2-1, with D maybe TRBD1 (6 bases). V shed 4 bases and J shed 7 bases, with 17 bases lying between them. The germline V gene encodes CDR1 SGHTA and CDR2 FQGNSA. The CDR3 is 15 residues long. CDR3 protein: CASSSGQTYPNEQFF. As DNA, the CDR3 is TGTGCCAGCAGCTCCGGACAGACTTATCCTAATGAGCAGTTCTTC.

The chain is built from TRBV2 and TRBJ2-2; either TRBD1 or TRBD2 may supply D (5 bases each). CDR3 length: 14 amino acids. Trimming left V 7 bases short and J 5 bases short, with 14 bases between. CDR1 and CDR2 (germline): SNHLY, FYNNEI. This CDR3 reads CASKEWGNTGELFF. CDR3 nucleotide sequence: TGTGCCAGCAAGGAGTGGGGGAATACCGGGGAGCTGTTTTTT. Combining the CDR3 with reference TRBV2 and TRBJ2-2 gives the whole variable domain EPEVTQTPSHQVTQMGQEVILRCVPISNHLYFYWYRQILGQKVEFLVSFYNNEISEKSEIFDDQFSVERPDGSNFTLKIRSTKLEDSAMYFCASKEWGNTGELFFGEGSRLTVL.

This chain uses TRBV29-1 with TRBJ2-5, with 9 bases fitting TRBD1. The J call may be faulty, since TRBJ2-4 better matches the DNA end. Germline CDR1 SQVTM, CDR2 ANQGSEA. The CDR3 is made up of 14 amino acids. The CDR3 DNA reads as TGCAGCGTTGAGGGGACAGGGGCCAAAAACATTCAGTACTTC. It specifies CSVEGTGAKNIQYF.

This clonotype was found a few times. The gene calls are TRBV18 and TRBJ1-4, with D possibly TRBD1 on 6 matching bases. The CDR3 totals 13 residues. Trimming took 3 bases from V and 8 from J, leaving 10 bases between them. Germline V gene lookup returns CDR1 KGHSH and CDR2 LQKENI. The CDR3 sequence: CASSPQTGEKLFF. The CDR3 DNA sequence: TGTGCCAGCTCACCCCAGACAGGCGAAAAACTGTTTTTT.

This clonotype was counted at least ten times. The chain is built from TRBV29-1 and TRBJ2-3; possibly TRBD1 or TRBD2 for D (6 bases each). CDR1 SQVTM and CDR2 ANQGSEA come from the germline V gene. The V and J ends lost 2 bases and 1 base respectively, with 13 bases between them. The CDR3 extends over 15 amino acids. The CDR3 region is CSVERLGGRTDTQYF. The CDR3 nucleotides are TGCAGCGTTGAACGTTTAGGGGGGCGCACAGATACGCAGTATTTT.

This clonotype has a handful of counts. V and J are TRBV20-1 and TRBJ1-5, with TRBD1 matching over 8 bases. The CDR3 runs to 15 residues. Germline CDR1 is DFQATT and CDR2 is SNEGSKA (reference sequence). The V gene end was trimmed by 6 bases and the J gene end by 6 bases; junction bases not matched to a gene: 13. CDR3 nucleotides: TGCAGTGCCGGGGGGCCGGGACAGGTCATTCAGCCCCAGCATTTT. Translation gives CSAGGPGQVIQPQHF.

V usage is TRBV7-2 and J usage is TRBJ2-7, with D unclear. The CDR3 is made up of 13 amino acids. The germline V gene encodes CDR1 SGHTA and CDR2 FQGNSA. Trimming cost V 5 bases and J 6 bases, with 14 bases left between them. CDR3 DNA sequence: TGTGCCAGCAGCGCGCTGGCATGGGGCGAGCAGTACTTC. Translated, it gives CASSALAWGEQYF. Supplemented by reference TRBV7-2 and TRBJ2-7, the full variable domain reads GAGVSQSPSNKVTEKGKDVELRCDPISGHTALYWYRQSLGQGLEFLIYFQGNSAPDKSGLPSDRFSAERTGGSVSTLTIQRTQQEDSAVYLCASSALAWGEQYFGPGTRLTVT.

CDR3: CASSLDRDATLYGYTF. As DNA, the CDR3 is TGTGCCAGCAGCCTGGATCGGGACGCCACCCTCTATGGCTACACCTTC. The V call is TRBV3-1, the J call TRBJ1-2, with a weak D call TRBD1 (5 bases). CDR3 length equals 16 residues. Germline loops: CDR1 LGHDT, CDR2 YNNKEL (reference sequence). Trimming left V 4 bases short and J 4 bases short, with 19 bases between. The full variable domain, with the rest looked up from reference TRBV3-1 and TRBJ1-2, is DTAVSQTPKYLVTQMGNDKSIKCEQNLGHDTMYWYKQDSKKFLKIMFSYNNKELIINETVPNRFSPKSPDKAHLNLHINSLELGDSAVYFCASSLDRDATLYGYTFGSGTRLTVV.

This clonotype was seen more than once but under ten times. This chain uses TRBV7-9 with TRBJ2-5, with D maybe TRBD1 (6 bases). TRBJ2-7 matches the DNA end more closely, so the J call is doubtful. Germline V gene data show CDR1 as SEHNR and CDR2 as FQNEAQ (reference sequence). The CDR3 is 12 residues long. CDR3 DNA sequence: TGTGCCAGCAGCTTGGACAGTCGCGAGCAGTACTTC. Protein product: CASSLDSREQYF.

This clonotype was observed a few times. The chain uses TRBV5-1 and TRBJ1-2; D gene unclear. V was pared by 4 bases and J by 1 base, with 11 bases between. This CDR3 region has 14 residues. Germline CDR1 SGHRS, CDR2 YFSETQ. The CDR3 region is CASSAFQVNYGYTF. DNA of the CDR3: TGCGCCAGCAGCGCCTTTCAGGTTAACTATGGCTACACCTTC.